This is a list of T cell receptor beta chains from one sample in a study of blood T cell repertoires in COVID-19. Data came from immunoSEQ multiplex PCR; TCRdb stores just in-frame clones and leaves some out. The data contain about 140,000 clones, less than 90% of them singletons. Material: PBMCs or T cells enriched from blood (not recorded which). These receptors were obtained from a man aged 40-55 years with acute COVID-19. Each CDR3 is given with its conserved first and last residue. The D gene is left open where the match is weak. The size of a clone is reported for some rows only, either as once, few or many, or as a class for expanded clones.

>TRBV9|TRBJ1-1|.|.
CASSVVGGSTEAFF
TGTGCCAGCAGCGTAGTTGGGGGGAGCACTGAAGCTTTCTTT
>TRBV29-1|TRBJ2-7|.|.
CSVLGAESYEQYF
TGCAGCGTTCTTGGGGCAGAGTCCTACGAGCAGTACTTC
>TRBV12-3/TRBV12-4|TRBJ1-2|.|few
CASSPGVYGYTF
TGTGCCAGCAGCCCGGGAGTCTATGGCTACACCTTC
>TRBV7-2|TRBJ2-7|.|few
CASSTQDSSYEQYF
TGTGCCAGCAGCACACAGGATTCCTCCTACGAGCAGTACTTC
>TRBV7-4|TRBJ1-5|TRBD1|.
CASTRLGGQGIQPQHF
TGTGCCAGCACACGCCTAGGGGGACAGGGCATTCAGCCCCAGCATTTT
>TRBV28|TRBJ1-6|.|.
CASSLRGGSPLHF
TGTGCCAGCAGTTTAAGGGGGGGTTCACCCCTCCACTTT
>TRBV19|TRBJ1-5|TRBD1|.
CASQGQGRYQPQHF
TGTGCCAGCCAGGGACAGGGGCGATATCAGCCCCAGCATTTT
>TRBV11-3|TRBJ2-7|TRBD2|.
CASSLGYGGAEDGQYF
TGTGCCAGCAGCTTAGGTTACGGGGGGGCCGAAGATGGGCAGTACTTC
>TRBV6-2/TRBV6-3|TRBJ2-5|.|.
CASSYGGNLQETQYF
TGTGCCAGCAGTTACGGAGGAAACTTACAAGAGACCCAGTACTTC
>TRBV3-1/TRBV3-2|TRBJ2-3|TRBD2|.
CASSPSGTRTDTQYF
TGTGCCAGCAGCCCCTCCGGGACTAGAACAGATACGCAGTATTTT
>TRBV19|TRBJ1-5|.|.
CASSSGPRGQPQHF
TGTGCCAGTAGTTCCGGGCCACGGGGACAGCCCCAGCATTTT
>TRBV24-1|TRBJ2-2|.|.
CATSGVLGAAGELFF
TGTGCCACCAGTGGGGTACTAGGTGCTGCCGGGGAGCTGTTTTTT
>TRBV10-3|TRBJ2-7|TRBD1|.
CAISERQGARNEQYF
TGTGCCATCAGTGAGAGGCAGGGGGCGCGCAACGAGCAGTACTTC
>TRBV7-2|TRBJ2-1|.|.
CASSLNQGSKQFF
TGTGCCAGCAGCTTAAATCAGGGGAGCAAGCAGTTCTTC
>TRBV4-2|TRBJ2-1|.|.
CASSVAKRALGDEQFF
TGTGCCAGCAGCGTCGCGAAGCGGGCCCTAGGGGATGAGCAGTTCTTC
>TRBV5-5|TRBJ2-7|TRBD2|once
CASSSTSGSFEQYF
TGTGCCAGCAGCTCCACTAGCGGGAGTTTCGAGCAGTACTTC
>TRBV7-2|TRBJ2-5|TRBD1|.
CASSLAPDRGYQETQYF
TGTGCCAGCAGCTTAGCACCGGACAGGGGCTACCAAGAGACCCAGTACTTC
>TRBV28|TRBJ2-7|TRBD1|.
CATKRRQGSYEQYF
TGTGCCACTAAACGGAGACAGGGGTCCTACGAGCAGTACTTC
>TRBV2|TRBJ2-3|TRBD1|.
CASSERTGITDTQYF
TGTGCCAGCAGTGAAAGGACAGGGATTACAGATACGCAGTATTTT
>TRBV18|TRBJ2-3|TRBD2|.
CASSPNKRGGNTDTQYF
TGTGCCAGCTCACCGAATAAACGGGGGGGCAACACAGATACGCAGTATTTT
>TRBV6-5|TRBJ2-3|TRBD1|.
CASSRDRSTDTQYF
TGTGCCAGCAGCCGGGACAGGAGCACAGATACGCAGTATTTT
>TRBV19|TRBJ2-4|.|.
CASSIQELDLPFQYF
TGTGCCAGTAGTATACAAGAACTAGACCTTCCATTTCAGTACTTC
>TRBV19|TRBJ1-5|.|.
CASSMRGSGQPQHF
TGTGCCAGTAGTATGAGGGGGTCGGGTCAGCCCCAGCATTTT
>TRBV3-1/TRBV3-2|TRBJ2-7|TRBD2|.
CASSQSRGGQYF
TGTGCCAGCAGCCAATCTCGCGGGGGGCAGTACTTC
>TRBV21-1|TRBJ2-7|.|.
CARTGTGKQTSGRVSYEQYF
TGTGCCAGAACCGGGACAGGGAAACAGACTAGCGGGAGAGTCTCCTACGAGCAGTACTTC
>TRBV3-1/TRBV3-2|TRBJ2-1|.|.
CASSQLDEQFF
TGTGCCAGCAGCCAATTAGATGAGCAGTTCTTC
>TRBV20-1|TRBJ2-5|TRBD2|few
CSASSGRARGETQYF
TGCAGTGCTAGTAGCGGGAGGGCCAGGGGAGAGACCCAGTACTTC
>TRBV5-1|TRBJ1-2|TRBD1|.
CASTFNRDRRGGYTF
TGCGCCAGTACGTTTAACCGGGACAGGAGGGGTGGCTACACCTTC
>TRBV20-1|TRBJ1-4|.|.
CSASTLRVTGENLFF
TGCAGTGCTAGTACTTTGAGGGTTACTGGTGAAAACCTGTTTTTT
>TRBV18|TRBJ1-1|.|.
CASRARAATEAFF
TGTGCCAGCCGGGCGAGGGCCGCCACTGAAGCTTTCTTT
>TRBV6-5|TRBJ2-1|.|.
CASSYSRQDLNEQFF
TGTGCCAGCAGTTACTCAAGACAGGACCTCAATGAGCAGTTCTTC
>TRBV5-1|TRBJ2-7|TRBD2|.
CASTLGLAGSYEQYF
TGCGCCAGCACATTGGGACTAGCGGGCTCCTACGAGCAGTACTTC
>TRBV19|TRBJ2-6|TRBD2|once
CASSIRREGPGANVLTF
TGTGCCAGTAGTATAAGGCGGGAGGGCCCCGGGGCCAACGTCCTGACTTTC
>TRBV27|TRBJ2-3|TRBD2|few
CASRRREGIIDTQYF
TGTGCCAGCAGACGACGGGAGGGCATTATAGATACGCAGTATTTT
>TRBV6-5|TRBJ1-2|.|.
CASSLRDFYGYTF
TGTGCCAGCAGCCTCAGGGACTTCTATGGCTACACCTTC
>TRBV13|TRBJ2-7|.|.
CASSPAGIEQYF
TGTGCCAGCAGCCCGGCAGGAATCGAGCAGTACTTC
>TRBV5-1|TRBJ2-7|TRBD2|.
CASSIGLGVAKNEQYF
TGCGCCAGCAGCATAGGACTAGGGGTTGCGAAAAACGAGCAGTACTTC
>TRBV7-2|TRBJ2-5|.|.
CASSFDMGQETQYF
TGTGCCAGCAGCTTCGACATGGGCCAAGAGACCCAGTACTTC
>TRBV21-1|TRBJ1-5|.|.
CASSLLGWGGQPQHF
TGTGCCAGCAGCTTATTAGGGTGGGGGGGTCAGCCCCAGCATTTT
>TRBV5-1|TRBJ1-2|TRBD1|.
CASSTRTGNDGYTF
TGCGCCAGCAGCACGAGGACAGGGAACGACGGCTACACCTTC
>TRBV19|TRBJ2-3|.|.
CASSIEWSPTSQDTQYF
TGTGCCAGTAGTATAGAATGGTCCCCCACTTCGCAAGATACGCAGTATTTT
>TRBV5-5|TRBJ2-3|TRBD2|.
CASSSAPNSGGYDTQYF
TGTGCCAGCAGCTCCGCACCAAATAGCGGGGGCTATGATACGCAGTATTTT
>TRBV2|TRBJ1-4|.|.
CASSDPLRGVREKLFF
TGTGCCAGCAGTGACCCCCTCAGGGGAGTAAGGGAAAAACTGTTTTTT
>TRBV30|TRBJ1-4|.|.
CAWRGGAEEKLFF
TGTGCCTGGAGGGGAGGGGCCGAGGAAAAACTGTTTTTT
>TRBV6-2/TRBV6-3|TRBJ1-1|TRBD1|.
CASSDGQGLRTEAFF
TGTGCCAGCAGCGATGGACAGGGACTGCGGACTGAAGCTTTCTTT
>TRBV6-2/TRBV6-3|TRBJ2-3|TRBD2|.
CASSAVAGGPQDTQYF
TGTGCCAGCAGTGCCGTAGCGGGGGGGCCGCAAGATACGCAGTATTTT
>TRBV5-5|TRBJ2-2|TRBD2|.
CASSLELADNTGELFF
TGTGCCAGCAGCTTGGAACTAGCGGATAACACCGGGGAGCTGTTTTTT
>TRBV2|TRBJ2-2|TRBD2|.
CASKTLAGAGELFF
TGTGCCAGCAAAACCCTAGCGGGAGCCGGGGAGCTGTTTTTT
>TRBV18|TRBJ2-6|TRBD1|.
CASSQGAGANVLTF
TGTGCCAGCTCGCAGGGGGCTGGGGCCAACGTCCTGACTTTC
>TRBV19|TRBJ2-2|TRBD2|.
CASTPGLAGVRELFF
TGTGCCAGTACCCCTGGACTAGCGGGAGTTCGGGAGCTGTTTTTT
>TRBV5-4|TRBJ1-4|.|.
CASSRGRGEKLFF
TGTGCCAGCAGCCGTGGTAGGGGCGAAAAACTGTTTTTT
>TRBV5-1|TRBJ2-5|TRBD2|.
CASSSGGVYQETQYF
TGCGCCAGCAGCTCGGGGGGAGTGTACCAAGAGACCCAGTACTTC
>TRBV4-3|TRBJ2-2|TRBD1|.
CASSQARTGKTGELFF
TGCGCCAGCAGCCAAGCGAGGACAGGGAAAACCGGGGAGCTGTTTTTT
>TRBV25-1|TRBJ1-1|TRBD1|.
CASSGQGRFTEAFF
TGTGCCAGCAGTGGACAGGGACGCTTTACTGAAGCTTTCTTT
>TRBV7-2|TRBJ1-2|.|once
CASSLARNYGYTF
TGTGCCAGCAGCTTAGCCCGGAACTATGGCTACACCTTC
>TRBV19|TRBJ1-1|.|once
CASSISPGNTEAFF
TGTGCCAGTAGTATTTCTCCGGGGAACACTGAAGCTTTCTTT
>TRBV29-1|TRBJ2-1|.|.
CSVPTASYNEQFF
TGCAGCGTGCCGACTGCTTCCTACAATGAGCAGTTCTTC
>TRBV30|TRBJ1-2|.|.
CAWSVREGRTF
TGTGCCTGGAGTGTACGGGAAGGGAGGACCTTC